These 3 T cell receptor beta chains originate from one sample sequenced in a study of T cells expressing NK-cell markers. TCRdb reworked the 5' RACE reads into one entry per CDR3 protein, no DNA. This sample contains approximately 440,000 distinct CDR3 sequences. Sequenced material: blood T cells: a sorted CD56 or NKG2C T cell subset, CD4+ or CD8+ T cells, or bulk PBMC T cells (not recorded which). The receptors stem from a woman aged 45 to 65 in good health.

V usage is TRBV10-3 and J usage is TRBJ1-4. The CDR3 consists of 14 residues. CDR1 and CDR2 (germline): ENHRY, SYGVKD. The CDR3 loop is CAISVGHLDEKLFF.

This chain connects TRBV19 to TRBJ2-3; with no DNA, the TCRdb D assignment of TRBD2 cannot be verified. The CDR3 spans 15 residues. CDR1 is LNHDA and CDR2 is SQIVND in the germline V gene (reference sequence). CDR3 amino acids: CASSMLAPSTDTQYF.

The CDR3 sequence: CASSPRTSYGYTF. The chain carries TRBV3-1 and TRBJ1-2; TCRdb designates TRBD1, a call that cannot be tested without DNA. Germline V gene lookup returns CDR1 LGHDT and CDR2 YNNKEL (reference sequence). This CDR3 region has 13 residues.